Listed here are 5 T cell receptor beta chains from one sample, sequenced in a study of CD8+CD57+ T cells in acquired aplastic anemia. Template material for TCR beta VDJ and CDR3 profiling consisted of genomic DNA. From the reads, TCRdb called clonotypes with MiXCR, one entry per CDR3 protein. The repertoire holds 180,000 or so distinct CDR3 sequences, with about 47% as singletons. The material sequenced was sorted CD4+, CD8+, or CD8+CD57+ T cells (not recorded which) from PBMCs. The receptor source for this set is a human donor in good health.

The chain has TRBV20-1 and TRBJ1-1; D gene unclear. V was clipped by 6 bases and J by 1 base, with 12 bases between them. The CDR3 covers 13 residues. CDR1 and CDR2 (germline): DFQATT, SNEGSKA (reference sequence). CDR3 sequence: CSATPLANTEAFF. CDR3 sequence (DNA): TGCAGTGCCACCCCGCTTGCGAACACTGAAGCTTTCTTT.

The CDR3 protein is CATSRVDSQAFF. CDR3 DNA sequence: TGTGCCACCAGCAGAGTGGACAGCCAAGCTTTCTTT. The genes are TRBV15 and TRBJ1-1; D is perhaps TRBD1 (6 bases). From germline, CDR1 is LNHNV and CDR2 YYDKDF (reference sequence). There are 12 residues in the CDR3. V lost 1 base and J 9 bases, leaving 9 bases between the germline ends.

This clonotype was seen only a few times. This may stem from a read error, because a much larger clone lies one nucleotide away. The chain combines TRBV7-3 with TRBJ2-6; 7 nucleotides line up with TRBD1. Germline V gene data show CDR1 as SGHTA and CDR2 as FQGTGA. This CDR3 contains 14 residues. CDR3 amino acids: CTSSPRGNGNVLTF. DNA for the CDR3: TGTACCAGCAGCCCCAGGGGGAATGGCAACGTCCTGACTTTC.

The rearrangement uses TRBV7-9 and TRBJ1-1; D possibly corresponds to TRBD1 (6 bases). Deletions cut 6 bases from V and 5 bases from J, with 10 bases between. Germline-derived CDR1 and CDR2 are SEHNR and FQNEAQ (reference sequence). The CDR3 has 12 residues. The CDR3 reads CASSAQGTEAFF. The CDR3 nucleotides are TGTGCCAGCAGTGCGCAGGGGACTGAAGCTTTCTTT.

This clonotype was seen repeatedly, ten times or more. The genes are TRBV7-2 and TRBJ1-5; tentatively, D is TRBD1 (5 bases). This CDR3 has 16 amino acids. The V end lost 2 bases, the J end lost 0 bases, and 11 bases lay between the germline ends. Looked up from germline, CDR1 is SGHTA and CDR2 is FQGNSA. DNA of the CDR3: TGTGCCAGCAGCTTACAGGGTTTCGGTAGCAATCAGCCCCAGCATTTT. Its translation is CASSLQGFGSNQPQHF.